Following are 21 T cell receptor beta chains from one sample sequenced in a study of STAT5B mutations in CD4+ large granular lymphocyte leukemia. Assay: immunoSEQ multiplex PCR; the TCRdb copy retains only in-frame clones and omits some. The data contain about 18,000 clones, roughly 83% of them seen just once; the ten biggest clones take up approximately 13%. Input material: CD4+ T cells from blood buffy coats. These TCRs come from a human donor in good health.

The chain carries TRBV5-5 and TRBJ1-5; 7 bases are shared with TRBD1. CDR1 SGHKS and CDR2 YYEKEE come from the germline V gene (reference sequence). The CDR3 loop spans 16 amino acids. The V and J ends lost 6 bases and 2 bases, in that order; junction bases with no gene match: 11. CDR3 sequence reads: CASTPSGTAGNQPQHF. CDR3 DNA: TGTGCCAGCACACCAAGTGGGACAGCGGGCAATCAGCCCCAGCATTTT.

The J gene is TRBJ2-2, the V gene TRBV6-4; 10 nucleotides agree with TRBD1. CDR3 length: 15 residues. Germline CDR1 is MRHNA and CDR2 is SNTAGT. With V trimmed by 6 bases and J by 3 bases, 4 bases remained unmatched. The CDR3 loop is CASRAGTGDTGELFF. In nucleotides, the CDR3 is TGTGCCAGCAGAGCCGGGACAGGGGACACCGGGGAGCTGTTTTTT.

The chain uses TRBV27 and TRBJ2-7, with 10 bases aligning to TRBD1. This CDR3 spans 12 amino acids. J gave up 5 bases and V 8 bases, and 3 bases lay outside the gene matches. Germline V lookup: CDR1 MNHEY, CDR2 SMNVEV (reference sequence). CDR3 DNA sequence: TGTGCCAGCTGGGACAGGGGACACGAGCAGTACTTC. Translating it yields CASWDRGHEQYF.

In its sample, this clone was seen once. The chain recombines TRBV19 with TRBJ2-7; 7 nucleotides line up with TRBD2. Looked up from germline, CDR1 is LNHDA and CDR2 is SQIVND (reference sequence). With V trimmed by 0 bases and J by 7 bases, 9 bases remained unmatched. The CDR3 is 15 residues long. CDR3 coding DNA: TGTGCCAGTAGTATAGAGGCGGGAGTCGTGGGGGAGCAGTACTTC. It specifies CASSIEAGVVGEQYF.

The chain has TRBV18 and TRBJ1-1; 10 nucleotides agree with TRBD1. Germline values: CDR1 KGHSH, CDR2 LQKENI. Trimming took 6 bases from V and 5 from J; bases not matched to a gene: 6. The CDR3 totals 14 residues. The CDR3 is CASSQTGGETEAFF. The CDR3 DNA follows: TGTGCCAGCTCCCAGACAGGGGGCGAAACTGAAGCTTTCTTT.

This clone was observed a handful of times. The genes are TRBV4-2 and TRBJ2-1; D gene unclear. The CDR3 runs 15 residues. With 0 bases removed from V and 2 bases from J, the gap between germline ends came to 8 bases. Germline loops: CDR1 LGHNA, CDR2 YNFKEQ. The CDR3 region is CASSQDPITYNEQFF. The CDR3 DNA reads TGTGCCAGCAGCCAAGACCCTATTACCTACAATGAGCAGTTCTTC.

The chain combines TRBV6-6 with TRBJ1-1, with a tentative D call TRBD1 (5 bases). There are 14 residues in the CDR3. The V end lost 4 bases, the J end lost 2 bases, and 11 bases lay between the germline ends. Germline CDR1 is MNHNY and CDR2 is SVGAGI (reference sequence). CDR3 bases: TGTGCCAGCAGTTCCTTGACAGTAAACACTGAAGCTTTCTTT. Translation gives CASSSLTVNTEAFF.

The rearrangement links TRBV6-1 to TRBJ1-3; TRBD1 might be the D (5 bases). The germline V and J ends were trimmed by 6 bases and 1 base, with 13 bases remaining between them. This CDR3 has 15 residues. Germline values: CDR1 MNHNS, CDR2 SASEGT. The CDR3 nucleotides are TGTGCCAGCAGGGCAGGGTTTGGGTCTGGAAACACCATATATTTT. It codes for CASRAGFGSGNTIYF.

The V call is TRBV5-4, the J call TRBJ2-7; 8 nucleotides align to TRBD2. Germline-derived CDR1 and CDR2 are SGHNT and YYREEE (reference sequence). The CDR3 totals 16 residues. Trimming took 0 bases from V and 3 from J; bases not matched to a gene: 8. The chain's CDR3 is CASSLGLGSGSYEQYF. DNA of the CDR3: TGTGCCAGCAGCTTGGGCCTTGGAAGCGGGAGCTACGAGCAGTACTTC.

The chain has TRBV9 and TRBJ2-5; TRBD1 agrees at 7 bases. J gave up 4 bases and V 3 bases, and 6 bases lay outside the gene matches. Per the germline V gene, CDR1 is SGDLS and CDR2 is YYNGEE. This CDR3 is built from 14 residues. DNA of the CDR3: TGTGCCAGCAGCGCTCAGACAGGGATAGAGACCCAGTACTTC. This sequence encodes CASSAQTGIETQYF.

V is TRBV19 and J is TRBJ1-3; TRBD1 matches at 7 bases. The V and J ends lost 7 bases and 4 bases, in that order; junction bases with no gene match: 7. The CDR3 consists of 14 residues. CDR1 and CDR2 (germline): LNHDA, SQIVND (reference sequence). CDR3 in DNA: TGTGCCAGTACTACGACAGGGAAAGGAAACACCATATATTTT. Its translation: CASTTTGKGNTIYF.

The chain uses TRBV27 and TRBJ2-5; D may be TRBD1 (5 bases). There are 13 residues in the CDR3. In germline, CDR1 is MNHEY, CDR2 SMNVEV (reference sequence). Trimming removed 5 bases at V and 5 bases at J, with 12 bases between. The CDR3, as DNA: TGTGCCAGCAGTGGCAGGGTTCGTGAGACCCAGTACTTC. Translating it yields CASSGRVRETQYF.

This clone has just one count. The rearrangement joins TRBV9 to TRBJ1-1; tentatively, D is TRBD1 (5 bases). Germline CDR1 reads SGDLS; CDR2 reads YYNGEE. Deletions cut 6 bases from V and 6 bases from J, with 12 bases between. The CDR3 runs to 12 residues. The CDR3 is CASNNKGPEAFF. The DNA for the CDR3 is TGTGCCAGCAACAATAAGGGGCCTGAAGCTTTCTTT.

This clone was seen only once. V is TRBV5-4 and J is TRBJ2-3; weak D call: TRBD2 (6 bases). V dropped 4 bases and J dropped 4 bases, with 19 bases sitting between them. Germline CDR1 is SGHNT and CDR2 is YYREEE (reference sequence). CDR3 size: 16 residues. As DNA, the CDR3 is TGTGCCAGCAGCCCAGCGGGTCCGCGGGTCTCAGATACGCAGTATTTT. Its protein product is CASSPAGPRVSDTQYF.

The chain is built from TRBV11-3 and TRBJ1-1; D call uncertain. V lost 0 bases and J 5 bases, leaving 4 bases between the germline ends. Germline V gene sequence: CDR1 SGHNT, CDR2 YENEEA. The CDR3 consists of 12 residues. The CDR3 region is CASSLDGTEAFF. DNA for the CDR3: TGTGCCAGCAGCTTAGATGGAACTGAAGCTTTCTTT.

This chain links TRBV7-9 with TRBJ1-5, with unresolved D. Trimming shortened V by 7 bases and J by 9 bases, and 7 bases separated the two germline ends. CDR1 and CDR2 (germline): SEHNR, FQNEAQ (reference sequence). The length of the CDR3 is 10 residues. CDR3 DNA sequence: TGTGCCAGCACTTCCCGGCCCCAGCATTTT. Protein: CASTSRPQHF.

This chain joins TRBV5-6 and TRBJ1-3, with no clear D. The CDR3 is 15 residues long. Germline-derived CDR1 and CDR2 are SGHDT and YYEEEE. Between the trimmed V and J ends, which lost 4 bases and 0 bases, there was a span of 11 bases. CDR3 region: CASSPAGGSGNTIYF. DNA for the CDR3: TGTGCCAGCAGCCCCGCCGGTGGCTCTGGAAACACCATATATTTT.

The chain employs TRBV6-1 and TRBJ1-2; D unresolved. CDR1 is MNHNS, CDR2 SASEGT, per germline. V lost 8 bases to trimming and J lost 3 bases, with 16 bases between them. The CDR3 spans 14 residues. The CDR3 coding sequence is TGTGCCAGCTTTAGGGCTGGGAACTACTATGGCTACACCTTC. Its protein is CASFRAGNYYGYTF.

The chain is built from TRBV10-3 and TRBJ2-1; no clear D gene. The CDR3 extends over 14 amino acids. CDR1 ENHRY and CDR2 SYGVKD come from the germline V gene. V lost 0 bases and J 9 bases, leaving 12 bases between the germline ends. The DNA of the CDR3 is TGTGCCATCAGTGAGTCGGATGGGTCCAGTGAGCAGTTCTTC. Encoded protein: CAISESDGSSEQFF.

V gene TRBV6-6 combines with J gene TRBJ1-1; D unresolved. V was clipped by 0 bases and J by 3 bases, with 11 bases between them. Germline CDR1 reads MNHNY; CDR2 reads SVGAGI (reference sequence). CDR3 length: 15 amino acids. The CDR3 reads CASSYSSLIYTEAFF. CDR3 coding DNA: TGTGCCAGCAGTTACTCGAGTCTGATTTACACTGAAGCTTTCTTT.

The CDR3 loop is CAISAATSGTYEQYF. In DNA, the CDR3 is TGTGCCATCAGTGCAGCGACTAGCGGTACCTACGAGCAGTACTTC. The chain is built from TRBV10-3 and TRBJ2-7; 9 positions agree with TRBD2. The CDR3 spans 15 residues. Germline loops: CDR1 ENHRY, CDR2 SYGVKD. Trimming removed 4 bases from V and 2 bases from J; junction bases left unmatched: 6.